This T cell receptor beta chain emerged from a study of response to subunit inactivated influenza vaccine. This clonotype turned up a few times. What it binds is unknown. The CDR3 consists of 13 residues. V was trimmed by 4 bases and J by 3 bases, leaving 7 bases between them. Germline lookup yields CDR1 SGHRS and CDR2 YFSETQ. TCRdb reprocessed the RT-PCR reads with MiXCR, giving one entry per CDR3 protein. The sample holds about 780,000 distinct CDR3 sequences, around a sixth seen once. Study results and caveats: Authors suggested each seasonal influenza vaccination recruits few new T cells.

The TCR sequence derives from a man in his fifties or sixties who received an inactivated influenza vaccine. The source material was PBMCs from blood, sampled 4 to 6 days after vaccination. This chain links TRBV5-1 with TRBJ2-2; no clear D gene. For the CDR3, the DNA is TGCGCCAGCAGCCCAAAGTACACCGGGGAGCTGTTTTTT. Translation: CASSPKYTGELFF.